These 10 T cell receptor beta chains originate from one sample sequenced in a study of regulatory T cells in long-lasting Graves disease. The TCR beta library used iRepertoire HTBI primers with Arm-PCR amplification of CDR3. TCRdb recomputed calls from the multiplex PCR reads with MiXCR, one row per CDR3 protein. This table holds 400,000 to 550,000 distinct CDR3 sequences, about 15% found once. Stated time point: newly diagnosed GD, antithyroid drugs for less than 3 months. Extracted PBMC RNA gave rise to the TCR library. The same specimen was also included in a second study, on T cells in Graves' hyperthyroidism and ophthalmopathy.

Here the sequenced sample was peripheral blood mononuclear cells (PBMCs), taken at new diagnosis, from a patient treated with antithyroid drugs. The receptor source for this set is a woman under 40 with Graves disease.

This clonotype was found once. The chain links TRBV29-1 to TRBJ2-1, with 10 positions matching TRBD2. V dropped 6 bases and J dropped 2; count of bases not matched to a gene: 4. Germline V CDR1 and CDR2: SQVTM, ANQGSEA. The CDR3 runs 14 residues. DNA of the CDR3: TGCAGCGTCGGCCTAGCGGGGGCCTACAATGAGCAGTTCTTC. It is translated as CSVGLAGAYNEQFF.

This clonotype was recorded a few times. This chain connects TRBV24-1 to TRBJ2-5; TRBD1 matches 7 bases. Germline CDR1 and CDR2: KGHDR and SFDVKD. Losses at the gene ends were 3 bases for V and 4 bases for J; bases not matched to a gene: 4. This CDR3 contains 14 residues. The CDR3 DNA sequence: TGTGCCACCAGTGATGTATACAGGGGAGAGACCCAGTACTTC. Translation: CATSDVYRGETQYF.

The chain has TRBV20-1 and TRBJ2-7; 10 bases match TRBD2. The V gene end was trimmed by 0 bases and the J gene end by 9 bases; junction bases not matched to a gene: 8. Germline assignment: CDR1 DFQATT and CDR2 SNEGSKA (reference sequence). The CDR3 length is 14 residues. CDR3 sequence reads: CSARERLAGEGQYF. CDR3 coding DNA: TGCAGTGCTAGAGAGCGGCTAGCGGGAGAGGGGCAGTACTTC.

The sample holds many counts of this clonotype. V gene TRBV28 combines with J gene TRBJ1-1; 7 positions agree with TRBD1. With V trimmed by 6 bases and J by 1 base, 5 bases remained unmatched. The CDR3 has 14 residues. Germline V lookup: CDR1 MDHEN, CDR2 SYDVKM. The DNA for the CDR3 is TGTGCCAGCAGCCCCGGACAGGCGAACACTGAAGCTTTCTTT. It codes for CASSPGQANTEAFF. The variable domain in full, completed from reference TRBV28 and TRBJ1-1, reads DVKVTQSSRYLVKRTGEKVFLECVQDMDHENMFWYRQDPGLGLRLIYFSYDVKMKEKGDIPEGYSVSREKKERFSLILESASTNQTSMYLCASSPGQANTEAFFGQGTRLTVV.

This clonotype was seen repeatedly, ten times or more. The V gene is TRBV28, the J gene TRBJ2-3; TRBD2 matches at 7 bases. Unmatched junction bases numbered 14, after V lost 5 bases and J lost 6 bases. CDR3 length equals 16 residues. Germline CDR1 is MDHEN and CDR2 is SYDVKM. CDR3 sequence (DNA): TGTGCCAGCAGTCCTTTAACGGGGGAGGGCCGGGATACGCAGTATTTT. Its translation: CASSPLTGEGRDTQYF. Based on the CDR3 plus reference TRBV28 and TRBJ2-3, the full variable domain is DVKVTQSSRYLVKRTGEKVFLECVQDMDHENMFWYRQDPGLGLRLIYFSYDVKMKEKGDIPEGYSVSREKKERFSLILESASTNQTSMYLCASSPLTGEGRDTQYFGPGTRLTVL.

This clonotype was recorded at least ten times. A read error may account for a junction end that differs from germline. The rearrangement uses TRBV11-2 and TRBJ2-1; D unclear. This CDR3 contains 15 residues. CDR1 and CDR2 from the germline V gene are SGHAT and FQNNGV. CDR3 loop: CASSLGRSSYNEQFF. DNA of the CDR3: TGTGCCAGCAGTTTAGGACGGAGCTCCTACAATGAGCAGTTCTTC.

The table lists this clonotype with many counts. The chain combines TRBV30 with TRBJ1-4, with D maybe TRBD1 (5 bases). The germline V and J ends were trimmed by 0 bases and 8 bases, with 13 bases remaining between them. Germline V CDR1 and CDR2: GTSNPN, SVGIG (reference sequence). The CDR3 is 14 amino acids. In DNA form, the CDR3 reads TGTGCCTGGAGTGTGCTCAGGGTGCAGGAAAAACTGTTTTTT. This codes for CAWSVLRVQEKLFF.

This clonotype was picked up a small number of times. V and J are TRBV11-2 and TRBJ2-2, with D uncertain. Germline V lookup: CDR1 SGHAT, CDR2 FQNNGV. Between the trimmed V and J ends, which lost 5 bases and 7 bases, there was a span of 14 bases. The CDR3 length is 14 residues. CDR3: CASSLIGSGGELFF. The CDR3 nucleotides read TGTGCCAGCAGCCTCATCGGGTCGGGCGGGGAGCTGTTTTTT.

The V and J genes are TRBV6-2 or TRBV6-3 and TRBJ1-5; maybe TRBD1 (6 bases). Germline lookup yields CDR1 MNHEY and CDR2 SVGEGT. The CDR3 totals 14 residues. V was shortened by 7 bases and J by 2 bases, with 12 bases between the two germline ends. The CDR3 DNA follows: TGTGCCAGCAAAGGGGGGCAGGGCAATCAGCCCCAGCATTTT. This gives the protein CASKGGQGNQPQHF.

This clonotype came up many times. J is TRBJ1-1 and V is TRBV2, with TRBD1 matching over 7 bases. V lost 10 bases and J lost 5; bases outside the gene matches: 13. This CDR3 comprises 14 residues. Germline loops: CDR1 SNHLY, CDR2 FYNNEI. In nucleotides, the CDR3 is TGTGCCACCGCCGACCGGGACAGTGAAACTGAAGCTTTCTTT. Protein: CATADRDSETEAFF.